This T cell receptor (beta chain) was observed in a study of shared clonotypes between healthy human individuals. Looking at the study overall: Three CD4 naive, three CD4 memory, two CD8 naive and one CD8 memory plate were used per donor. General observations from the study: The authors expected sequencing depth to affect clonotype sharing among donors.

This clone was seen only once. Its matching antigen is unknown. Genomic DNA of every subset was divided equally among multiple immunoSEQ plates. Original data processing: Because ImmunoSEQ provided only junction sequences with no quality scores, the filtering differed. Here immunoSEQ multiplex PCR was the method, and the copy in TCRdb shows in-frame clones only, minus some. The DNA gave D and trimming, while V, J and clone size come from that table. The sample has more than 2 million clones, roughly 95% seen once. V lost 7 bases, J lost 1 base, and 14 bases stayed unmatched. CDR3 length equals 19 residues. Germline V gene data show CDR1 as MRHNA and CDR2 as SNTAGT.

The chain carries TRBV6-4 and TRBJ2-3, with 13 bases fitting TRBD2. The clonotype originates from a man aged 18 to 30 in good health. The specimen sequenced was naive CD4+ T cells sorted from blood. As for subset: CD45RA+ positively selected. In DNA form, the CDR3 reads TGTGCCAGCACCAGGACTAGCGGGAGAGGTCCAAAAGGCACAGATACGCAGTATTTT. It specifies CASTRTSGRGPKGTDTQYF.